Following are 14 T cell receptor beta chains from one sample sequenced in a study of cytomegalovirus exposure and HLA in healthy donors. Amplification used 60 Vbeta primers and 13 Jbeta primers. Sequenced by immunoSEQ multiplex PCR; TCRdb stores in-frame clones only, minus some. This sample's clone table lists 100,000 to 150,000 clones. The specimen sequenced was PBMCs. Source of these receptors: a man between 18 and 35 years old in good health and CMV-seronegative.

The chain has TRBV27 and TRBJ1-1; unclear D gene. V lost 5 bases and J lost 6, with 13 bases in between. The CDR3 sequence is 13 residues long. Germline V gene data show CDR1 as MNHEY and CDR2 as SMNVEV (reference sequence). The CDR3 DNA is TGTGCCAGCAGTATAGCTGGGTACGCTGAAGCTTTCTTT. This codes for CASSIAGYAEAFF.

Details on this clone: The same CDR3 can be traced to other DNA sequences in this sample. V gene TRBV27 combines with J gene TRBJ2-7; 8 nucleotides line up with TRBD1. CDR1 is MNHEY and CDR2 is SMNVEV in the germline V gene (reference sequence). This CDR3 comprises 13 residues. J gave up 4 bases and V 3 bases, and 2 bases lay outside the gene matches. This CDR3 reads CASSLQGAYEQYF. CDR3 coding DNA: TGTGCCAGCAGTTTGCAGGGGGCGTACGAGCAGTACTTC.

V is TRBV7-8 and J is TRBJ1-5; TRBD1 is a possible D gene (6 bases). Germline CDR1 reads SGHVS; CDR2 reads FQNEAQ. This CDR3 region has 16 residues. V was shortened by 0 bases and J by 0 bases, with 9 bases between the two germline ends. Here the CDR3 reads CASSLAGAGSNQPQHF. CDR3 nucleotides: TGTGCCAGCAGCTTAGCGGGGGCGGGTAGCAATCAGCCCCAGCATTTT.

This chain joins TRBV9 and TRBJ2-7; TRBD2 matches at 7 bases. The CDR3 loop spans 14 amino acids. The V segment lost 0 bases and the J segment 6 bases; nucleotides outside the gene matches: 6. Germline V CDR1 and CDR2: SGDLS, YYNGEE. The CDR3: CASSVAAGVSEQYF. Here the CDR3 DNA reads TGTGCCAGCAGCGTAGCGGCGGGAGTCTCCGAGCAGTACTTC.

This chain links TRBV7-3 with TRBJ2-2, with 9 bases aligning to TRBD2. Looked up from germline, CDR1 is SGHTA and CDR2 is FQGTGA. V lost 5 bases to trimming and J lost 4 bases; unmatched junction nucleotides: 11. CDR3 length equals 17 residues. CDR3: CASSPHLRGGATGELFF. The CDR3 coding sequence is TGTGCCAGCAGCCCCCATTTGCGCGGGGGGGCCACCGGGGAGCTGTTTTTT.

This chain joins TRBV27 and TRBJ2-2; 10 nucleotides line up with TRBD1. Looked up from germline, CDR1 is MNHEY and CDR2 is SMNVEV (reference sequence). V trimming: 4 bases; J trimming: 8 bases; junction bases outside the gene matches: 4. The CDR3 has 14 amino acids. The CDR3 region is CASSWDRGAGELFF. In nucleotides, the CDR3 is TGTGCCAGCAGTTGGGACAGGGGTGCGGGGGAGCTGTTTTTT.

V gene TRBV29-1 combines with J gene TRBJ2-5; D may be TRBD1 (5 bases). Trimming took 4 bases from V and 7 from J, leaving 13 bases between them. Germline assignment: CDR1 SQVTM and CDR2 ANQGSEA. The length of the CDR3 is 12 residues. The CDR3 sequence is CSVGAGLGTQYF. CDR3 nucleotides: TGCAGCGTTGGGGCAGGGTTGGGGACCCAGTACTTC.

The rearrangement joins TRBV19 to TRBJ1-6; tentative D call: TRBD1 (5 bases). Germline V gene data show CDR1 as LNHDA and CDR2 as SQIVND (reference sequence). This CDR3 is 14 amino acids long. The V end was cut by 4 bases, the J end by 7 bases, with 11 bases between. CDR3 coding DNA: TGTGCCAGTAGTACAAGACAGTCCAATTCACCCCTCCACTTT. Its protein is CASSTRQSNSPLHF. Full variable domain (missing parts from reference TRBV19 and TRBJ1-6): DGGITQSPKYLFRKEGQNVTLSCEQNLNHDAMYWYRQDPGQGLRLIYYSQIVNDFQKGDIAEGYSVSREKKESFPLTVTSAQKNPTAFYLCASSTRQSNSPLHFGNGTRLTVT.

This chain's CDR3 is CASSPPRTSTSTDTQYF. CDR3 DNA: TGTGCCAGCAGCCCGCCCCGCACTAGCACCAGCACAGATACGCAGTATTTT. This chain links TRBV13 with TRBJ2-3; a possible D gene is TRBD2 (6 bases). The V and J ends lost 5 bases and 0 bases respectively, with 18 bases between them. The CDR3 consists of 17 residues. From germline, CDR1 is PRHDT and CDR2 FYEKMQ (reference sequence).

The chain uses TRBV7-3 and TRBJ2-3; D remains unclear. This CDR3 is 15 amino acids long. Germline CDR1 is SGHTA and CDR2 is FQGTGA. Trimming stripped 2 bases from V and 1 base from J, with 10 bases between. CDR3 in amino acids: CASSLPSAGTDTQYF. CDR3 bases: TGTGCCAGCAGCTTACCAAGCGCTGGCACAGATACGCAGTATTTT.

V and J are TRBV11-2 and TRBJ1-2; 9 bases agree with TRBD1. The germline V gene encodes CDR1 SGHAT and CDR2 FQNNGV. Losses at the gene ends were 5 bases for V and 8 bases for J; bases not matched to a gene: 9. The CDR3 has 14 residues. The CDR3: CASSPGTGTWGYTF. For the CDR3, the DNA is TGTGCCAGCAGCCCAGGGACAGGGACGTGGGGCTACACCTTC.

V usage is TRBV14 and J usage is TRBJ1-4; 8 bases are a match to TRBD1. Losses at the gene ends were 4 bases for V and 6 bases for J; bases not matched to a gene: 7. The CDR3 sequence is 15 residues long. CDR1 is SGHDN and CDR2 is FVKESK in the germline V gene. The CDR3 spells CASSRLGQEDEKLFF. CDR3 DNA: TGTGCCAGCAGCCGGTTGGGACAGGAGGATGAAAAACTGTTTTTT.

CDR3 DNA sequence: TGTGCCAGCAGCACCCGGGAGGGGAAGTACGAGCAGTACTTC. Its translation: CASSTREGKYEQYF. The chain employs TRBV11-3 and TRBJ2-7; 8 bases are shared with TRBD2. In germline, CDR1 is SGHNT, CDR2 YENEEA. With V trimmed by 5 bases and J by 4 bases, 7 bases remained unmatched. CDR3 length: 14 amino acids.

V gene TRBV6-4 combines with J gene TRBJ1-2; D is perhaps TRBD1 (6 bases). Looked up from germline, CDR1 is MRHNA and CDR2 is SNTAGT. The CDR3 contains 17 residues. Trimming took off 7 bases at V and 1 base at J, with 22 bases between the two ends. CDR3 in amino acids: CASKSRYGVRGNYGYTF. The CDR3 DNA reads TGTGCCAGCAAGTCGCGATACGGGGTCAGGGGTAACTATGGCTACACCTTC.